The 14 T cell receptor beta chains presented below share a single source sample, sequenced in a study of identical twins. TCRdb redid the calling of the 5' RACE reads with MiXCR, one entry per CDR3 protein. In the table there are about 530,000 distinct CDR3 sequences, approximately 14% of which are singletons. The same sample was also studied in work on yellow fever vaccine responses in identical twins.

The sample comprised CD4+ T cells sorted from blood. The source is a young woman in good health.

The genes are TRBV6-5 and TRBJ2-7; either TRBD1 or TRBD2 may fit D (6 bases each). CDR3 length: 15 amino acids. Trimming removed 7 bases at V and 3 bases at J, with 19 bases between. The germline CDR1 and CDR2 sequences are MNHEY and SVGAGI. The CDR3 is CASTYGVKGGYEQYF. In DNA form, the CDR3 reads TGTGCCAGCACTTATGGGGTCAAGGGGGGCTACGAGCAGTACTTC.

This chain connects TRBV2 to TRBJ2-3, with 10 bases lining up with TRBD2. From germline, CDR1 is SNHLY and CDR2 FYNNEI. V was clipped by 7 bases and J by 10 bases; unmatched bases: 11. The CDR3 loop spans 14 amino acids. CDR3 nucleotides: TGTGCCAGCAAAAAAACCGCTAGCGGGAGTGCGCAGTATTTT. This translates into CASKKTASGSAQYF. The full variable domain, its missing parts supplied by reference TRBV2 and TRBJ2-3, is EPEVTQTPSHQVTQMGQEVILRCVPISNHLYFYWYRQILGQKVEFLVSFYNNEISEKSEIFDDQFSVERPDGSNFTLKIRSTKLEDSAMYFCASKKTASGSAQYFGPGTRLTVL.

The chain uses TRBV15 and TRBJ2-7; maybe TRBD2 (5 bases). The CDR3 runs to 14 residues. The germline gives CDR1 LNHNV, CDR2 YYDKDF (reference sequence). Trimming removed 6 bases at V and 1 base at J, with 13 bases between. This CDR3 reads CATSKTGKSYEQYV. CDR3 nucleotide sequence: TGTGCCACCAGTAAAACGGGAAAGTCCTACGAGCAGTACGTC.

The chain recombines TRBV5-1 with TRBJ2-3, with D unresolved. The CDR3 consists of 18 residues. V was cut by 4 bases and J by 0 bases, with 21 bases left in between. Per germline, CDR1 SGHRS and CDR2 YFSETQ. CDR3 loop: CASSRLFRPLESTDTQYF. The CDR3 region has the DNA TGCGCCAGCAGCCGGCTTTTTAGGCCGCTAGAAAGCACAGATACGCAGTATTTT.

This clonotype was counted at least ten times. The chain uses TRBV12-3 or TRBV12-4 and TRBJ2-3; TRBD1 is a possible D gene (5 bases). CDR3 length equals 12 residues. The germline V and J ends were trimmed by 1 base and 8 bases, with 7 bases remaining between them. CDR3 region: CASSLGQGTQYF. CDR3 DNA: TGTGCCAGCAGTTTAGGGCAGGGTACGCAGTATTTT.

The rearrangement joins TRBV12-3 or TRBV12-4 to TRBJ2-7; 8 nucleotides agree with TRBD2. Losses at the gene ends were 5 bases for V and 7 bases for J; bases not matched to a gene: 19. The CDR3 totals 17 residues. In DNA, the CDR3 is TGTGCCAGCAGTCCTAGCGATTTACTAGCGGCTCATCGTGAGCAGTACTTC. This codes for CASSPSDLLAAHREQYF.

The rearrangement links TRBV3-1 to TRBJ2-2; 7 positions agree with TRBD1. This CDR3 is 15 amino acids long. Losses at the gene ends were 3 bases for V and 4 bases for J; bases not matched to a gene: 5. CDR1 is LGHDT, CDR2 YNNKEL, per germline (reference sequence). Written as DNA, the CDR3 is TGTGCCAGCAGCCACGACAGGGTTAGCACCGGGGAGCTGTTTTTT. Residues: CASSHDRVSTGELFF.

The V and J genes are TRBV7-9 and TRBJ1-4; D ambiguous. Trimming pared 2 bases from V and 4 bases from J, leaving 11 bases between. The CDR3 runs to 15 residues. CDR1 is SEHNR and CDR2 is FQNEAQ in the germline V gene (reference sequence). Here the CDR3 reads CASSLNNRYNEKLFF. In DNA, the CDR3 is TGTGCCAGCAGCTTAAATAACAGATATAATGAAAAACTGTTTTTT.

The sample holds a few counts of this clonotype. The rearrangement links TRBV7-9 to TRBJ2-7; D not resolved. Germline CDR1 is SEHNR and CDR2 is FQNEAQ (reference sequence). The CDR3 spans 12 residues. V shed 1 base and J shed 9 bases, with 10 bases lying between them. CDR3 region: CASSLDYFVQYF. The CDR3 DNA is TGTGCCAGCAGCTTAGACTACTTCGTGCAGTACTTC. Using reference TRBV7-9 and TRBJ2-7 for the parts outside the CDR3, the full variable domain is DTGVSQNPRHKITKRGQNVTFRCDPISEHNRLYWYRQTLGQGPEFLTYFQNEAQLEKSRLLSDRFSAERPKGSFSTLEIQRTEQGDSAMYLCASSLDYFVQYFGPGTRLTVT.

This clonotype was counted only a few times. The chain carries TRBV4-1 and TRBJ1-4, with D possibly being TRBD1 (5 bases). Germline V lookup: CDR1 MGHRA, CDR2 YSYEKL. The CDR3 totals 14 residues. The V end was cut by 6 bases, the J end by 8 bases, with 16 bases between. The CDR3 region has the DNA TGCGCCAGCAGATCCCCCGGGACGAAGGAAAAACTGTTTTTT. Translation gives CASRSPGTKEKLFF.

This clonotype was counted many times. The rearrangement joins TRBV15 to TRBJ2-5; 8 nucleotides line up with TRBD2. Germline loops: CDR1 LNHNV, CDR2 YYDKDF (reference sequence). V lost 2 bases and J lost 7; bases outside the gene matches: 12. CDR3 length: 16 residues. CDR3 in amino acids: CATSRLGLAGARTQYF. Written as DNA, the CDR3 is TGTGCCACCAGCAGATTAGGACTAGCCGGGGCTAGGACCCAGTACTTC.

The genes are TRBV12-3 or TRBV12-4 and TRBJ2-7, with no clear D. With 2 bases removed from V and 6 bases from J, the gap between germline ends came to 14 bases. The CDR3 consists of 14 residues. The CDR3 bases are TGTGCCAGCAGTTTATGGCAGGAAAGGCGCGAGCAGTACTTC. This encodes CASSLWQERREQYF.

The chain has TRBV3-1 and TRBJ2-1, with TRBD2 matching over 9 bases. V lost 10 bases to trimming and J lost 0 bases; unmatched junction nucleotides: 16. CDR1 is LGHDT and CDR2 is YNNKEL in the germline V gene (reference sequence). This CDR3 has 18 residues. Written as DNA, the CDR3 is TGTGCCATCTGTTTCCCTCCTAGCGGGGATAGCTCCTACAATGAGCAGTTCTTC. It is translated as CAICFPPSGDSSYNEQFF.

This clonotype was seen a few times. V is TRBV6-1 and J is TRBJ2-7; TRBD2 aligns across 10 bases. The junction had 7 bases not matched to a gene; V was cut back by 5 bases and J by 3 bases. Germline CDR1 and CDR2: MNHNS and SASEGT. The CDR3 consists of 15 residues. DNA of the CDR3: TGTGCCAGCAGTCAAGGACTAGCGGTATACTACGAGCAGTACTTC. This encodes CASSQGLAVYYEQYF.